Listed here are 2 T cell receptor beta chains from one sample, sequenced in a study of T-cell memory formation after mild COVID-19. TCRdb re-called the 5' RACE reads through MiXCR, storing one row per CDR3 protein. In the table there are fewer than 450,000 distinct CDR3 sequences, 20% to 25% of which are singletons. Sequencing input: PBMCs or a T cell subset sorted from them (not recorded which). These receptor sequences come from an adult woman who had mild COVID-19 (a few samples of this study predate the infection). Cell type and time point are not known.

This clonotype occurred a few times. The CDR3 loop is CASSYMASGNTEAFF. The CDR3 DNA reads as TGTGCCAGCAGTTACATGGCCAGCGGGAATACTGAAGCTTTCTTT. This chain connects TRBV6-5 to TRBJ1-1; D remains ambiguous. The CDR3 is made up of 15 amino acids. The germline V and J ends were trimmed by 2 bases and 5 bases, with 15 bases remaining between them. Germline lookup yields CDR1 MNHEY and CDR2 SVGAGI.

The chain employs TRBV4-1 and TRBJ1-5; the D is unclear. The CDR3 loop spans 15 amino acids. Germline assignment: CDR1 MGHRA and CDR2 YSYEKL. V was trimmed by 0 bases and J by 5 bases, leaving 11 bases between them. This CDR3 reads CASSQDLGPYQPQHF. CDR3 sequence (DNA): TGCGCCAGCAGCCAAGATTTAGGGCCCTATCAGCCCCAGCATTTT.